This TCR beta chain was profiled in a study of shared clonotypes between healthy human individuals. Assay: immunoSEQ multiplex PCR; the TCRdb copy retains only in-frame clones and omits some. The profile shows 780,000 or so clones, over 60% of them singletons. V lost 3 bases and J 1 base, leaving 0 bases between the germline ends. CDR1 and CDR2 (germline): SNHLY, FYNNEI. The CDR3 has 11 residues. The study, taken as a whole, reports: Memory subsets generally showed smaller estimated richness than naive subsets did.

Turning to this clone: What it recognizes is unknown. Being one base from a much bigger clone, this may be a read error. Within the sample, other DNA sequences also encode this same CDR3.

Source material: memory CD4+ T cells sorted from blood. The subset was: CD45RA-negative fraction. The V call is TRBV2, the J call TRBJ2-5; D is unclear. The receptor's source is a woman in her twenties or thirties in good health. The CDR3, as DNA: TGTGCCAGCAGTGACCAAGAGACCCAGTACTTC. Protein product: CASSDQETQYF.